One sample yielded the 23 T cell receptor beta chains listed below, sequenced in a study of T cells expressing NK-cell markers. One entry per CDR3 protein, without DNA, is what TCRdb gives after re-calling the 5' RACE reads. This sample's table has approximately 380,000 distinct CDR3 sequences. Input material: blood T cells: a sorted CD56 or NKG2C T cell subset, CD4+ or CD8+ T cells, or bulk PBMC T cells (not recorded which). The receptors derive from a man between 18 and 69 years old in good health.

This chain uses TRBV7-8 with TRBJ2-2; the TCRdb D gene call, TRBD1, has no DNA to confirm it. There are 14 residues in the CDR3. CDR1 is SGHVS, CDR2 FQNEAQ, per germline. This CDR3 is CASRKQRGAGELFF.

The CDR3 region is CASSLIGYGNQPQHF. The chain links TRBV6-2 or TRBV6-3 to TRBJ1-5. Germline lookup yields CDR1 MNHEY and CDR2 SVGEGT. The CDR3 covers 15 residues.

The CDR3 sequence is CASSVAGSRSTIQYF. This chain connects TRBV14 to TRBJ2-4; TCRdb's D gene call, TRBD2, goes unchecked for lack of DNA. The length of the CDR3 is 15 residues. Germline CDR1 is SGHDN and CDR2 is FVKESK.

This chain joins TRBV12-3 or TRBV12-4 and TRBJ1-2. CDR3 size: 13 residues. CDR3 region: CASSPSANYGYTF.

The chain couples TRBV6-1 to TRBJ2-7. The CDR3 is 14 amino acids. The germline gives CDR1 MNHNS, CDR2 SASEGT. CDR3 region: CASSGEPGSYEQYF.

V gene TRBV3-1 combines with J gene TRBJ1-1; the TRBD1 assignment by TCRdb is unverifiable without DNA. The germline V gene has CDR1 LGHDT and CDR2 YNNKEL (reference sequence). The CDR3 length is 16 residues. The CDR3 loop is CASSHRDRGKNTEAFF.

The V call is TRBV5-1, the J call TRBJ2-7; TCRdb's D gene call, TRBD1, goes unchecked for lack of DNA. Germline loops: CDR1 SGHRS, CDR2 YFSETQ. CDR3 size: 13 residues. CDR3: CASSYQGSGEQYF.

The rearrangement joins TRBV7-3 to TRBJ2-2; TCRdb selects TRBD2, and the lack of DNA leaves this call unchecked. The CDR3 spans 17 residues. Per the germline V gene, CDR1 is SGHTA and CDR2 is FQGTGA. The CDR3 reads CASSLGLAGSHTGELFF.

The chain links TRBV4-1 to TRBJ1-1; TCRdb returns TRBD1, unconfirmable since there is no DNA. Per germline, CDR1 MGHRA and CDR2 YSYEKL. This CDR3 comprises 16 residues. The CDR3 is CASSQDLGTVNTEAFF.

This sequence joins TRBV7-9 and TRBJ2-7; the D call of TRBD1 rests on TCRdb alone, since no DNA is present to check it. This CDR3 has 15 amino acids. From germline, CDR1 is SEHNR and CDR2 FQNEAQ (reference sequence). The CDR3 here is CASIQTGTGRDEQYF.

The gene calls are TRBV20-1 and TRBJ1-1. Germline CDR1 reads DFQATT; CDR2 reads SNEGSKA (reference sequence). CDR3 size: 13 residues. CDR3 in amino acids: CSAAKAVNTEAFF.

The genes are TRBV30 and TRBJ2-1; TCRdb outputs TRBD1, but without DNA this stays unchecked. The CDR3 length is 12 residues. Germline assignment: CDR1 GTSNPN and CDR2 SVGIG (reference sequence). CDR3 region: CAWKGPLDEQFF. The complete variable domain, with remaining parts taken from reference TRBV30 and TRBJ2-1, reads SQTIHQWPATLVQPVGSPLSLECTVEGTSNPNLYWYRQAAGRGLQLLFYSVGIGQISSEVPQNLSASRPQDRQFILSSKKLLLSDSGFYLCAWKGPLDEQFFGPGTRLTVL.

The chain employs TRBV7-2 and TRBJ1-2. Germline CDR1 reads SGHTA; CDR2 reads FQGNSA. The CDR3 consists of 16 residues. The CDR3 spells CASSRPAVGTNYGYTF.

This chain joins TRBV29-1 and TRBJ1-2; TCRdb calls TRBD1, which cannot be checked without DNA. Germline V CDR1 and CDR2: SQVTM, ANQGSEA. The CDR3 contains 13 residues. The CDR3 is CSVGGDRGDGYTF.

The J gene is TRBJ2-5, the V gene TRBV5-1; TCRdb's D call of TRBD1 is untestable without DNA. The CDR3 contains 17 residues. The germline gives CDR1 SGHRS, CDR2 YFSETQ. The CDR3 sequence: CASSSSGTGGRFETQYF.

CDR3 protein: CSATGTGTGELFF. The chain carries TRBV20-1 and TRBJ2-2; as DNA is missing, the TRBD1 call by TCRdb cannot be tested. The CDR3 consists of 13 residues. Germline V gene data show CDR1 as DFQATT and CDR2 as SNEGSKA (reference sequence).

V is TRBV9 and J is TRBJ1-3. The CDR3 is made up of 15 amino acids. Per germline, CDR1 SGDLS and CDR2 YYNGEE. CDR3 region: CASSGGFGSGNTIYF.

The genes are TRBV9 and TRBJ2-7; TCRdb outputs TRBD1, but without DNA this stays unchecked. CDR1 is SGDLS, CDR2 YYNGEE, per germline. The length of the CDR3 is 15 residues. The chain's CDR3 is CASSASRTGSYEQYF.

The chain is built from TRBV29-1 and TRBJ1-2. The CDR3 is 13 amino acids. CDR1 is SQVTM and CDR2 is ANQGSEA in the germline V gene. CDR3 amino acids: CSVDKVGGHGYTF. Supplemented by reference TRBV29-1 and TRBJ1-2, the full variable domain reads SAVISQKPSRDICQRGTSLTIQCQVDSQVTMMFWYRQQPGQSLTLIATANQGSEATYESGFVIDKFPISRPNLTFSTLTVSNMSPEDSSIYLCSVDKVGGHGYTFGSGTRLTVV.

V usage is TRBV24-1 and J usage is TRBJ2-2; TCRdb returns TRBD2, unconfirmable since there is no DNA. The CDR3 spans 12 residues. Germline assignment: CDR1 KGHDR and CDR2 SFDVKD. The CDR3 loop is CATSGGLPELFF.

The chain recombines TRBV12-3 or TRBV12-4 with TRBJ1-5; as DNA is missing, the TRBD1 call by TCRdb cannot be tested. This CDR3 is 15 amino acids long. This CDR3 is CASSQWGGSGQPQHF.

The chain is built from TRBV6-5 and TRBJ1-5; TCRdb indicates TRBD1, and absent DNA this call remains unverified. The CDR3 consists of 15 residues. Germline V gives CDR1 MNHEY, CDR2 SVGAGI. The CDR3 loop reads CASSYGGKGNQPQHF.

This sequence joins TRBV18 and TRBJ2-2. Germline CDR1 is KGHSH and CDR2 is LQKENI. The CDR3 extends over 13 amino acids. The CDR3 loop reads CASYSGFGGELFF. The full variable domain, completed using reference TRBV18 and TRBJ2-2, is NAGVMQNPRHLVRRRGQEARLRCSPMKGHSHVYWYRQLPEEGLKFMVYLQKENIIDESGMPKERFSAEFPKEGPSILRIQQVVRGDSAAYFCASYSGFGGELFFGEGSRLTVL.